The sequence of this TCR beta chain was determined in a study of T cell repertoires in cytomegalovirus infection. Each CDR3 protein gets one entry after TCRdb re-called the reads with MiXCR. The sample yields around 210,000 distinct CDR3 sequences, roughly 6.5% seen once. In its sample, this clonotype was seen many times. V lost 5 bases and J lost 4; bases outside the gene matches: 8. The CDR3 length is 17 residues. Per germline, CDR1 SGHVS and CDR2 FNYEAQ. The genes are TRBV7-6 and TRBJ2-3; TRBD2 aligns across 14 bases. The sequencing sample was made of PBMCs. The clonotype comes from a human donor in good health (CMV status not recorded). Some clones in this sample may be carry-over from other donors' samples. CDR3 residues: CASSPTSGGARADTQYF. The CDR3 DNA reads as TGTGCCAGCAGCCCGACTAGCGGGGGGGCCCGGGCAGATACGCAGTATTTT.